Listed here is a single T cell receptor beta chain. The data derive from a study of cytomegalovirus exposure and HLA in healthy donors. Primers included in the PCR were 60 Vbeta and 13 Jbeta primers. The table came from immunoSEQ multiplex PCR; TCRdb's copy has only in-frame clones and leaves some out. The top ten hold 4.9% of the sample, which has some 170,000 clones, roughly 76% seen once. Germline V lookup: CDR1 MDHEN, CDR2 SYDVKM. Trimming took 6 bases from V and 12 from J; bases not matched to a gene: 14. The CDR3 consists of 14 residues. This TCR was recovered from a woman aged 18-29 years in good health and CMV-seropositive. The rearrangement joins TRBV28 to TRBJ1-1; 9 nucleotides agree with TRBD1. The sequencing sample was made of PBMCs. Here the CDR3 DNA reads TGTGCCAGCAGGGGACCGGGACAGGGTCTATTACCTTTCTTT. Its protein is CASRGPGQGLLPFF.